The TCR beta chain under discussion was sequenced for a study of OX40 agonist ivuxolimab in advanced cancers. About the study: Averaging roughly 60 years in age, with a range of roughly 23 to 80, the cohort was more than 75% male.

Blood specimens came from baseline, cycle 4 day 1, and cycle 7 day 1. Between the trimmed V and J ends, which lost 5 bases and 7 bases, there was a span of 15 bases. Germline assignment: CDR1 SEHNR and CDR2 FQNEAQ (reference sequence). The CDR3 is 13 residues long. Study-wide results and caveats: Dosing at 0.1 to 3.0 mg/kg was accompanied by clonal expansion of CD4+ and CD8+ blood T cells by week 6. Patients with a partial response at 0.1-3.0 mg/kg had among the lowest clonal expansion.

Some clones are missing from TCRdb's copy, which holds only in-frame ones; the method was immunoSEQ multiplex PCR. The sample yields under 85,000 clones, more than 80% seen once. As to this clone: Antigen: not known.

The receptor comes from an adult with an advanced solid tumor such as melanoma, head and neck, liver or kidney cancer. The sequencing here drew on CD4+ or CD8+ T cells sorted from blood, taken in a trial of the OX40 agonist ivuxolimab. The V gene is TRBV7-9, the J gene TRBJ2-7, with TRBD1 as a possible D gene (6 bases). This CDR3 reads CASSRTERWEQYF. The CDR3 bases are TGTGCCAGCAGCCGGACAGAGCGATGGGAGCAGTACTTC.